This TCR beta chain was sequenced for a study of T-cell reconstitution after alpha-beta-depleted transplantation in children. Unique molecular identifiers were incorporated during preparation of the TCRbeta library. TCRdb re-derived calls from the PCR reads in MiXCR, one entry per CDR3 protein. The sample carries about 400,000 distinct CDR3 sequences, roughly 21% recorded once. The V and J ends lost 4 bases and 3 bases respectively, with 15 bases between them. This CDR3 spans 15 amino acids. Germline values: CDR1 MGHDK, CDR2 SYGVNS. This clonotype was observed a handful of times. The input for sequencing was PBMCs from the stem cell graft donor, taken from the stem cell graft. J is TRBJ2-5 and V is TRBV25-1; weak D call: TRBD1 (6 bases). The sequence derives from a human donor who donated a stem cell graft to a child with acute myeloid leukemia. The CDR3 DNA is TGTGCCAGCAGTGGACACGGGACACCAAAAGAGACCCAGTACTTC. Its protein is CASSGHGTPKETQYF.